One T cell receptor (beta chain) is described in this entry. Its matching antigen is unknown. The data were taken from a study of cytomegalovirus exposure and HLA in healthy donors. General study results and limits: A few chains tied to CMV proved CMV antigen-specific in vitro.

A multiplex PCR was run with 60 Vbeta primers and 13 Jbeta primers. Sequencing used immunoSEQ multiplex PCR; TCRdb keeps in-frame clones, though not all of them. The profile covers around 80,000 clones, with 70% to 85% appearing a single time and 9.1% taken by the ten largest. This CDR3 contains 15 residues. V lost 3 bases and J lost 6; bases outside the gene matches: 5. Germline loops: CDR1 SEHNR, CDR2 FQNEAQ (reference sequence). This sequence originates from a man in his forties in good health and CMV-seropositive. The rearrangement links TRBV7-9 to TRBJ1-6; TRBD1 matches 7 bases. The sequenced sample consisted of PBMCs. The CDR3 loop reads CASSLRQGGNSPLHF. CDR3 sequence (DNA): TGTGCCAGCAGCTTGCGACAGGGTGGTAATTCACCCCTCCACTTT.